This TCR beta chain is drawn from a study of OX40 agonist ivuxolimab in advanced cancers. In the study overall: Ivuxolimab, which targeted the costimulatory receptor OX40 (CD134), was an agonistic, fully human IgG2 monoclonal antibody. Intravenous ivuxolimab was administered to patients every 2 weeks at six dose levels: 0.01, 0.1, 0.3, 1.5, 3 and 10 mg/kg. Among the roughly 50 dose-escalation patients, some 19 had hepatocellular carcinoma, roughly 15 melanoma, 9 renal cell carcinoma and 9 head and neck cancer. In the dose-escalation cohort, 75% to 85% of patients were male, and the mean age was approximately 60 years with a range of roughly 20 to 80. Prior anti-PD-1, anti-PD-L1 or anti-CTLA-4 therapy was permitted, and checkpoint inhibitors had been received by approximately 39% of dose-escalation patients. Partial responses occurred in three dose-escalation patients, of whom one had hepatocellular carcinoma and two had cutaneous melanoma. The purpose of peripheral TCRbeta sequencing was to test whether ivuxolimab changed TCR sequence diversity and led to clonal T-cell expansion. The paper describes the monotherapy dose-escalation part (N of about 47 patients) of the phase I trial of ivuxolimab.

As regards this clone: Its antigen target is currently unknown. The sample holds no much larger clone one base away, and base qualities are not on file.

CDR3 length: 16 amino acids, cysteine to phenylalanine. The read is trimmed to its CDR3 DNA, 48 bases read in frame from base 1. Trimming accounts for 1 base at V and 6 bases at J, while the number of junction bases matched to no gene is 8. The CDR1 and CDR2 encoded by the germline V gene are LGHNA and YSLEER. What the research found in general, with its limitations: The antigen specificity of the clonally expanded peripheral T cells was not determined. At doses from 0.1 to 3.0 mg/kg, clonal expansion was seen in both CD4+ and CD8+ blood T cells between baseline and week 6. Low levels of normalized T-cell clonal expansion were also seen in some patients who did not respond. On average, CD8+ T cells showed more expanded clones than CD4+ T cells after ivuxolimab. In the 0.1-3.0 mg/kg groups, partial responders had among the lowest normalized peripheral clonal expansion, particularly in CD8+ T cells.

Patients with a history of autoimmune disease or receiving systemic immunosuppression were excluded from the trial. Peripheral blood for TCR sequencing was collected from all dose cohorts at baseline, on cycle 4 day 1, and on cycle 7 day 1. Samples were obtained from an open-label, multicenter, first-in-human phase I dose-escalation trial of ivuxolimab. Adults with locally advanced or metastatic melanoma, renal cell carcinoma, hepatocellular carcinoma or head and neck squamous cell carcinoma were enrolled in the trial. Before TCR sequencing, CD4+ T cells and CD8+ T cells from peripheral blood were sorted into separate populations. To sequence the TCRbeta CDR3 region, genomic DNA was isolated from the sorted cells. The immunoSEQ Assay was used for sequencing of TCRbeta CDR3 regions. Sourced from immuneACCESS, this table was stored by TCRdb with only in-frame sequences that have V and J called. A share of the clones is absent; for the studies checked, an unresolved V gene accounts for under half, and the remainder has no known explanation. This sample comprises about 47,000 clones, roughly 80% of them detected only once. Clones ranked in the top ten supply 1.6% of the sample.

The rearranged segments are TRBV4-3 and TRBJ2-3; the central 9 bases match TRBD2. The specimen comprised CD4+ or CD8+ T cells sorted from blood, sampled in a trial of the OX40 agonist ivuxolimab. This clonotype was sampled from an adult with an advanced solid tumor such as melanoma, head and neck, liver or kidney cancer. The CDR3 region: CASSQGAGGPSDTQYF. In nucleotides, the sequence is TGCGCCAGCAGCCAAGGGGCGGGAGGGCCCTCGGATACGCAGTATTTT.